This is a list of T cell receptor beta chains from one sample in a study of regulatory T cells in long-lasting Graves disease. One entry per CDR3 protein, called by TCRdb with MiXCR from the multiplex PCR reads. The table includes a few hundred thousand distinct CDR3 sequences, about 12% detected once. The same data also contributed to another study, on T cells in Graves' hyperthyroidism and ophthalmopathy.

Sequences were derived from peripheral blood mononuclear cells (PBMCs), sampled at new diagnosis, from a patient treated with antithyroid drugs. The receptor set was obtained from a woman between 18 and 30 years old with Graves disease. The CDR3 runs from the conserved cysteine through the conserved F or W. The D gene is left open where the match is weak. Size is omitted from some rows. Given values are once, few, many or a class for expanded clones.

d_call	clone_size	j_call	v_call	cdr3_nt	cdr3_aa
NA	many	TRBJ2-7	TRBV10-3	TGTGCCATCAGGATAGCGGATTATACCTACGAGCAGTACTTC	CAIRIADYTYEQYF
TRBD2	many	TRBJ2-5	TRBV30	TGTGCCTGGAGTGGAGGACTAGCGGGAGTAGAGACCCAGTACTTC	CAWSGGLAGVETQYF
NA	many	TRBJ2-3	TRBV30	TGTGCCTGGAGTGACCGACAGGCCCTGAGCACAGATACGCAGTATTTT	CAWSDRQALSTDTQYF
TRBD1	few	TRBJ2-1	TRBV24-1	TGTGCCACCACAGGGACAGGGGCATACAATGAGCAGTTCTTC	CATTGTGAYNEQFF
NA	few	TRBJ2-5	TRBV14	TGTGCCAGCAGCCCTCCCTCCAGGGGGAGGCGGGGGCAAGAGACCCAGTACTTC	CASSPPSRGRRGQETQYF
NA	many	TRBJ2-1	TRBV20-1	TGCAGTGTAGGCGGCACCATAGATGAGCAGTTCTTC	CSVGGTIDEQFF
NA	many	TRBJ1-2	TRBV7-8	TGTGCCAGCAGCTTATTAGGAGGGGGAGTGACCTATGGCTACACCTTC	CASSLLGGGVTYGYTF
NA	few	TRBJ2-5	TRBV27	TGTGTCACCGCGGGCTTAGGGACCCAGTACTTC	CVTAGLGTQYF
NA	many	TRBJ1-1	TRBV12-3/TRBV12-4	TGTGCCAGCAGTTTTCAGGGAACTAACACTGAAGCTTTCTTT	CASSFQGTNTEAFF
NA	few	TRBJ1-2	TRBV29-1	TGCAGCGTTGAAGATGGGCCAGGCGGCTACACCTTC	CSVEDGPGGYTF
TRBD1	many	TRBJ2-3	TRBV11-3	TGTGCCAGCAGCAAGGGACAGGGCCCGTGGGGGACAGATACGCAGTATTTT	CASSKGQGPWGTDTQYF
TRBD1	NA	TRBJ1-1	TRBV5-1	TGCGCCAGCAGCTTGGGATGGTCAGGGGGCAGGACTGAAGCTTTCTTT	CASSLGWSGGRTEAFF
NA	few	TRBJ1-5	TRBV5-5	TGTGCCAGCAGCTTGGGGTCGGTATACCAGCCCCAGCATTTT	CASSLGSVYQPQHF
NA	many	TRBJ1-2	TRBV7-2	TGTGCCAGCAGCTTTCGGACAGCCAAACCCTATGGCTACACCTTC	CASSFRTAKPYGYTF
NA	many	TRBJ2-7	TRBV12-3/TRBV12-4	TGTGCCAGCAGTTTCACTAGATCCTACGAGCAGTACTTC	CASSFTRSYEQYF
NA	few	TRBJ1-2	TRBV14	TGTGCCAGCAGCCCCGGTATAGGGACGCGCTATGGCTACACCTTC	CASSPGIGTRYGYTF
NA	many	TRBJ2-1	TRBV20-1	TGCAGTGCTAGTAGGAATGAGCAGTTCTTC	CSASRNEQFF
TRBD1	many	TRBJ1-1	TRBV6-2/TRBV6-3	TGTGCCAGCGTGGGGGACAGGGGTCACACTGAAGCTTTCTTT	CASVGDRGHTEAFF
NA	few	TRBJ2-1	TRBV7-3	TGTGCCAGCAGCTTAAGGGCAAACTACAATGAGCAGTTCTTC	CASSLRANYNEQFF
NA	NA	TRBJ2-7	TRBV27	TGTGCCAGCAGCAGGTATCGTCCCAGCTCCTACGAGCAGTACTTC	CASSRYRPSSYEQYF
NA	many	TRBJ1-1	TRBV7-9	TGTGCCAGCAGCCTGGTCATGGACACTGAAGCTTTCTTT	CASSLVMDTEAFF
NA	NA	TRBJ2-1	TRBV19	TGTGCCAGTAGTTGGGGACTGAGGTACAATGAGCAGTTCTTC	CASSWGLRYNEQFF
NA	NA	TRBJ1-5	TRBV4-3	TGCGCCAGCAGCCAAGAAGTCGGCGACAATCAGCCCCAGCATTTT	CASSQEVGDNQPQHF
NA	few	TRBJ2-7	TRBV29-1	TGCAGCGTCATGGCAGAGGGACCTACGACCTACGAGCAGTACTTC	CSVMAEGPTTYEQYF
TRBD1	many	TRBJ1-5	TRBV30	TGTGCCTGGAGTGGGGGGACAGGACAGTATCAGCCCCAGCATTTT	CAWSGGTGQYQPQHF
TRBD2	many	TRBJ2-1	TRBV29-1	TGCAGCGTTGTTAGACTAGCGGGACCCAATGAGCAGTTCTTC	CSVVRLAGPNEQFF
TRBD2	once	TRBJ2-1	TRBV7-2	TGTGCCAGCGCGCCGGGACTAACTACATACAATGAGCAGTTCTTC	CASAPGLTTYNEQFF
NA	NA	TRBJ1-5	TRBV19	TGTGCCACCGCCCGAGGTTCCCAAAATCAGCCCCAGCATTTT	CATARGSQNQPQHF
NA	NA	TRBJ2-3	TRBV9	TGTGCCAGCAGCGTAGGGCCAGGGTTCACAGATACGCAGTATTTT	CASSVGPGFTDTQYF
NA	NA	TRBJ1-1	TRBV6-2/TRBV6-3	TGTGCCAGCATTCTTCGACGTGGGAACACTGAAGCTTTCTTT	CASILRRGNTEAFF
NA	many	TRBJ2-1	TRBV28	TGTGCCAGCCGAGGGCGGACCCTAGCCTACAATGAGCAGTTCTTC	CASRGRTLAYNEQFF
TRBD2	NA	TRBJ2-1	TRBV2	TGTGCCAGCAGCCGGACTAGCGTGTCCAATGAGCAGTTCTTC	CASSRTSVSNEQFF
NA	few	TRBJ1-2	TRBV12-3/TRBV12-4	TGTGCCAGCAGTTTCAGGGCAACGGGGGGCTACACCTTC	CASSFRATGGYTF
NA	many	TRBJ2-3	TRBV12-3/TRBV12-4	TGTGCCAGCAAAAAGTGGACAGATACGCAGTATTTT	CASKKWTDTQYF
NA	many	TRBJ1-1	TRBV6-2/TRBV6-3	TGTGCCAGCAGTTACTCTCTTACCGGGACCCCAGCTTTCTTT	CASSYSLTGTPAFF
TRBD1	few	TRBJ2-5	TRBV7-7	TGTGCTAGCAGCTTTACAGGGGGCGGGGGAGAGACCCAGTACTTC	CASSFTGGGGETQYF
NA	few	TRBJ1-1	TRBV20-1	TGCAGTGCTATGGGCAGTGCGACGCTGAACACTGAAGCTTTCTTT	CSAMGSATLNTEAFF
NA	NA	TRBJ2-1	TRBV7-9	TGTGCCAGCAGCTTAGGGGGGGGCTTGTCAGAGCAGTTCTTC	CASSLGGGLSEQFF
TRBD2	many	TRBJ2-1	TRBV5-1	TGCGCCAGCAGCTTGGTAGCGGGGGGGGACAATGAGCAGTTCTTC	CASSLVAGGDNEQFF
TRBD1	NA	TRBJ2-2	TRBV15	TGTGCCACCAGCAGACGACAGGGGGCGCTTACCGGGGAGCTGTTTTTT	CATSRRQGALTGELFF
NA	many	TRBJ2-5	TRBV11-2	TGTGCCAGCAGCTTTGGCCGCCTGTACCAAGAGACCCAGTACTTC	CASSFGRLYQETQYF
TRBD1	few	TRBJ2-2	TRBV19	TGTGCCAGTAAAGACAGGGGCGCCGGGAACACCGGGGAGCTGTTTTTT	CASKDRGAGNTGELFF
TRBD2	many	TRBJ2-3	TRBV20-1	TGCAGTGGCCCAGCGGGGGATAGCACAGATACGCAGTATTTT	CSGPAGDSTDTQYF
NA	many	TRBJ2-1	TRBV6-1	TGTGCCAGCAGTCTGGCAGGAGGGGTAAATGAGCAGTTCTTC	CASSLAGGVNEQFF
NA	many	TRBJ2-2	TRBV9	TGTGCCAGCAGCGTAGGCGGCGGTGGAATGGCCGGGGAGCTGTTTTTT	CASSVGGGGMAGELFF
NA	few	TRBJ2-2	TRBV13	TGTGCCAGCACCTTGGACAGGAACACCGGGGAGCTGTTTTTT	CASTLDRNTGELFF